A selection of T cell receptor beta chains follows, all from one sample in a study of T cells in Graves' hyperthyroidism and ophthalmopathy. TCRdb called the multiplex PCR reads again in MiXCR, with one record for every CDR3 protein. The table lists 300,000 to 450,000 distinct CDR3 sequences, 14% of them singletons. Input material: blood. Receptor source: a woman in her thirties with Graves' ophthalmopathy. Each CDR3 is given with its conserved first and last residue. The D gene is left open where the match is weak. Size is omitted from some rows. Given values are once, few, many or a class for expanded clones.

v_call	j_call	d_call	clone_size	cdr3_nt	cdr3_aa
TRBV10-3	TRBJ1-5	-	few	TGTGCCATCAGACAAGCGGACAGCCTCGATCAGCCCCAGCATTTT	CAIRQADSLDQPQHF
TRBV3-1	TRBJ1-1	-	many	TGTGCCAGCAGCCAGTCGGACTTAGCCGGGGCTTTCTTT	CASSQSDLAGAFF
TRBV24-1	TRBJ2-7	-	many	TGTGCCACCAGTGCCGGGGCAGGACCCTCCTACGAGCAGTACTTC	CATSAGAGPSYEQYF
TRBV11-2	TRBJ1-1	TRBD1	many	TGTGCCAGCAGCCGGGATGGCGGGACAGGGGAATTTTCAGCTTTCTTT	CASSRDGGTGEFSAFF
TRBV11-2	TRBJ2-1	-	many	TGTGCCAGCAGCTTGACAGGGAGGGTATATGAGCAGTTCTTC	CASSLTGRVYEQFF
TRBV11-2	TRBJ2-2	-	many	TGTGCCAGCAGCCTGCTCCCGGGCCGTACGACCGGGGAGCTGTTTTTT	CASSLLPGRTTGELFF
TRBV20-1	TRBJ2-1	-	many	TGCAGTGCCCAATCAGCACAGACCTACAATGAGCAGTTCTTC	CSAQSAQTYNEQFF
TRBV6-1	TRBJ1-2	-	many	TGTGCCAGCAGCCAACGAAAGACGGACTACACCTTC	CASSQRKTDYTF
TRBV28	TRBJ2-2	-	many	TGTGCCAGCAGTTTACTCGTCCCTGGGGGCCCCGGGGAGCTGTTTTTT	CASSLLVPGGPGELFF
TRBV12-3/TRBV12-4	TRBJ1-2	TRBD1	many	TGTGCCACCACACGGGACAGGGGTAACTATGGCTACACCTTC	CATTRDRGNYGYTF
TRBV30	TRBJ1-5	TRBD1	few	TGTGCCTGGAGTCCCCGGGACAGAGGTTATCAGCCCCAGCATTTT	CAWSPRDRGYQPQHF
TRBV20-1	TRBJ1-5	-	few	TGCAGTGCTCGGACAGTAATTGGGAATCAGCCCCAGCATTTT	CSARTVIGNQPQHF
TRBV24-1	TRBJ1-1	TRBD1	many	TGTGCCACCAGTGATTCCGACAGGGGCGCAGGAGCTTTCTTT	CATSDSDRGAGAFF
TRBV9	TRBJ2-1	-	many	TGTGCCAGCAGCATCACCGGAGGGGCCGGAACCTACAATGAGCAGTTCTTC	CASSITGGAGTYNEQFF
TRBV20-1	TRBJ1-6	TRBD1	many	TGCAGTGCTAGAGATTCTGCGACAGGGGTTTTGTTATATTCACCCCTCCACTTT	CSARDSATGVLLYSPLHF
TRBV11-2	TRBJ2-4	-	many	TGTGCCAGCAGCTTTAGCTCCCTCTCGGCCAAAAACATTCAGTACTTC	CASSFSSLSAKNIQYF
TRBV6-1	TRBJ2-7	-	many	TGTGCCAGCCTATGGACTGCGAGCTCCTACGAGCAGTACTTC	CASLWTASSYEQYF
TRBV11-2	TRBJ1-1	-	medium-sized	TGTGCCAGCAGCTCGGGGACGGCGAACACTGAAGCTTTCTTT	CASSSGTANTEAFF
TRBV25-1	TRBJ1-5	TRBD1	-	TGTGCCAGCAGTGGTGGGGGGACAGAACATCAGCCCCAGCATTTT	CASSGGGTEHQPQHF
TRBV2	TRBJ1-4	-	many	TGTGCCAGCGTGAAAGGGAGTTACGAAAAACTGTTTTTT	CASVKGSYEKLFF
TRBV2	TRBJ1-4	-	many	TGTGCCAGCAGTGACCCACGGGACACCGTTAATGAAAAACTGTTTTTT	CASSDPRDTVNEKLFF
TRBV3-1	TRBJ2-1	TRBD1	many	TGTGCCAGCAGCCGCGGACCGGGACAGGGTTCCAATGAGCAGTTCTTC	CASSRGPGQGSNEQFF
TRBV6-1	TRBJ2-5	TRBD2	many	TGTGCCAGCAGTCCCGCTCTAGCGGGGATAGAGACCCAGTACTTC	CASSPALAGIETQYF
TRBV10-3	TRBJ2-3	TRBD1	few	TGTGCCATCAGTGAGCAGGGGGCGCAGAACACAGATACGCAGTATTTT	CAISEQGAQNTDTQYF
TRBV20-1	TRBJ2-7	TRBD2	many	TGCAGTGCTAGTCCCTTGGGGCTAGCGGGGGAATCCACCTACGAGCAGTACTTC	CSASPLGLAGESTYEQYF
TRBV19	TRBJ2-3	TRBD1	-	TGTGCCAGTTGTATGGGACAGTCGACAGATACGCAGTATTTT	CASCMGQSTDTQYF
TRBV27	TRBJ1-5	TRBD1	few	TGTGCCAGCAGTCCCAAAGGGACAGTTATGAATCAGCCCCAGCATTTT	CASSPKGTVMNQPQHF
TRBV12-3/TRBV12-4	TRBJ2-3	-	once	TGTGCCAGCAGTTCGGACCTGTCAGATACGCAGTATTTT	CASSSDLSDTQYF
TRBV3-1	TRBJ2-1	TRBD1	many	TGTGCCAGCAGCCAAGCCTGGACAGGGGAAAAGAATGAGCAGTTCTTC	CASSQAWTGEKNEQFF
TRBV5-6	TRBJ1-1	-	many	TGTGCCAGCAACTCAAGGGACGACAGAAATGAAGCTTTCTTT	CASNSRDDRNEAFF
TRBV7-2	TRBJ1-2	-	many	TGTGCCAGCAGTCCCCCGGTTTACATATACTATGGCTACACCTTC	CASSPPVYIYYGYTF
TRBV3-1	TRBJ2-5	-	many	TGTGCCAGCAGCCAAAGGGACTTTCAAGAGACCCAGTACTTC	CASSQRDFQETQYF
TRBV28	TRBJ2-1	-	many	TGTGCCAGCAGTTTAGGGGAATATACCTACAATGAGCAGTTCTTC	CASSLGEYTYNEQFF
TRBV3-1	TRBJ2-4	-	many	TGTGCCAGCCAACTTTTTCCGGGGGCCAAAAACATTCAGTACTTC	CASQLFPGAKNIQYF
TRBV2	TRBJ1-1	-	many	TGTGCCATCAGAAGTTCTACAGGGAGCACTGAAGCTTTCTTT	CAIRSSTGSTEAFF
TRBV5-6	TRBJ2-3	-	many	TGTGCCAGCAGCTATTCCACAGATACGCAGTATTTT	CASSYSTDTQYF
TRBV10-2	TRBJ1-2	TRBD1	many	TGCGCCAGCAGAACGACAGGGACTAACTATGGCTACACCTTC	CASRTTGTNYGYTF
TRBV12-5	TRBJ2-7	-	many	TGTGCTAGTGGTGGACGGAGTGAGCAGTACTTC	CASGGRSEQYF
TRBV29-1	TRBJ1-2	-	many	TGCAGCGTTGAAGCAGCTAACTATGGCTACACCTTC	CSVEAANYGYTF
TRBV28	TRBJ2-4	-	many	TGTGCCAGCAGTTTTAGAAGTGGGGAGCACATTCAGTACTTC	CASSFRSGEHIQYF
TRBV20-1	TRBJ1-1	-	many	TGCAGTGCTAGAAAATACAGGAATACTGAAGCTTTCTTT	CSARKYRNTEAFF
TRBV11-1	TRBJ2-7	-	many	TGTGCCAGCAGCTTACCCGGGACGGAAATTACCTACGAGCAGTACTTC	CASSLPGTEITYEQYF
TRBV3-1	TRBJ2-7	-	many	TGTGCCAGCAGCCAAGATACGAGACAGTGGGGATCGGGGGAGCAGTACTTC	CASSQDTRQWGSGEQYF
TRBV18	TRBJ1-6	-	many	TGTGCCAGCTCACCAGGTGGGAAAGGCTCACCCCTCCACTTT	CASSPGGKGSPLHF
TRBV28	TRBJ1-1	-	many	TGTGCCAGCAGTCAACCCTCGGGACGTAACACTGAAGCTTTCTTT	CASSQPSGRNTEAFF